This paragraph reports one TCR beta chain. Its cognate antigen is unknown. V lost 5 bases to trimming and J lost 4 bases; unmatched junction nucleotides: 10. Germline CDR1 SEHNR, CDR2 FQNEAQ (reference sequence). The CDR3 sequence is 15 residues long. TCRdb's table, derived via immunoSEQ multiplex PCR, lists solely in-frame clones and lacks some. The data hold millions of clones, with over 85% observed a single time. This entry comes from a study of shared clonotypes between healthy human individuals. The overall study: The donors, two women and a few men, were aged 18 to 49.

Study-wide results and caveats: Memory subsets had estimated richness that was generally smaller than that of naive subsets.

Positively selected for CCR7, the CD45RO-negative cells used as naive CD8 cells excluded terminally differentiated effector memory CD45RA+ cells. Every one of the donors was a Caucasian adult that lived in Nashville, Tennessee. The receptor comes from a man younger than 35 in good health. The sample was naive CD8+ T cells sorted from blood. This chain connects TRBV7-9 to TRBJ2-7; 8 bases are shared with TRBD1. The CDR3 region is CASSLDRGPEYEQYF. The CDR3 DNA is TGTGCCAGCAGCCTAGACAGGGGACCTGAGTACGAGCAGTACTTC.